Listed below are T cell receptor beta chains from one sample, sequenced in a study of shared clonotypes between healthy human individuals. The protocol was immunoSEQ multiplex PCR, while the TCRdb copy is restricted to in-frame clones and leaves out a portion. The sample consists of 2 million to 3 million clones, 80% to 95% of them appearing once. Sequencing input: naive CD4+ T cells from PBMCs. These TCRs come from a man younger than 35 in good health. Some clones in this sample may be carry-over from other donors' samples. CDR3s include the opening cysteine and the closing phenylalanine or tryptophan. Each record gives: CDR3 length, V gene, clone size, D gene, J gene, CDR3 DNA, CDR3 protein. The D gene is left open where the match is weak. The size of a clone is reported for some rows only, either as once, few or many, or as a class for expanded clones.

length: 20; V: TRBV19; size: -; D: TRBD2; J: TRBJ2-1; DNA: TGTGCCAGTAGTTCAGAGCGACTAGCGGGAGGGGGCAGCTCCTACAATGAGCAGTTCTTC; CDR3: CASSSERLAGGGSSYNEQFF
length: 19; V: TRBV12-5; size: once; D: TRBD2; J: TRBJ2-1; DNA: TGTGCTAGTGGTTTGAGTGGGAGGGCCCCGCCCAACTCCTACAATGAGCAGTTCTTC; CDR3: CASGLSGRAPPNSYNEQFF
length: 14; V: TRBV7-9; size: -; D: -; J: TRBJ1-1; DNA: TGTGCCAGCAGCCCCCACCGGGATTTCACTGAAGCTTTCTTT; CDR3: CASSPHRDFTEAFF
length: 12; V: TRBV6-1; size: -; D: -; J: TRBJ2-2; DNA: TGTGCCAGCAGTGCACCGACCGGGGAGCTGTTTTTT; CDR3: CASSAPTGELFF
length: 15; V: TRBV5-1; size: -; D: TRBD2; J: TRBJ2-2; DNA: TGCGCCAGCACATTCTCTAGCGGAAACACCGGGGAGCTGTTTTTT; CDR3: CASTFSSGNTGELFF
length: 13; V: TRBV5-1; size: -; D: -; J: TRBJ1-2; DNA: TGCGCCAGCAGCACAGGTGAGAGGTATGGCTACACCTTC; CDR3: CASSTGERYGYTF
length: 17; V: TRBV2; size: -; D: -; J: TRBJ1-3; DNA: TGTGCCAGCAGTGAGGTCACAGGGCCCTCCTCTGGAAACACCATATATTTT; CDR3: CASSEVTGPSSGNTIYF
length: 13; V: TRBV11-3; size: -; D: TRBD1; J: TRBJ2-5; DNA: TGTGCCAGCAGCGGACAGGGGGGGGAGACCCAGTACTTC; CDR3: CASSGQGGETQYF
length: 15; V: TRBV6-5; size: once; D: -; J: TRBJ1-3; DNA: TGTGCCAGCAGTCCGCGGGAGGGACGTGGAAACACCATATATTTT; CDR3: CASSPREGRGNTIYF
length: 15; V: TRBV7-3; size: -; D: TRBD1; J: TRBJ2-7; DNA: TGTGCCAGCAGCGACCGGGACAGGGACAACTACGAGCAGTACTTC; CDR3: CASSDRDRDNYEQYF
length: 12; V: TRBV10-1; size: -; D: -; J: TRBJ1-5; DNA: TGCGCCAGCGGCTGGGTGAGTCAGCCCCAGCATTTT; CDR3: CASGWVSQPQHF
length: 15; V: TRBV28; size: -; D: -; J: TRBJ1-1; DNA: TGTGCCAGCAGCCACCAGATAGCAGTGAACACTGAAGCTTTCTTT; CDR3: CASSHQIAVNTEAFF
length: 14; V: TRBV5-4; size: -; D: TRBD1; J: TRBJ1-2; DNA: TGTGCCAGCAGCAGACAGGGGGAGAACTATGGCTACACCTTC; CDR3: CASSRQGENYGYTF
length: 15; V: TRBV5-1; size: -; D: -; J: TRBJ2-2; DNA: TGCGCCAGCAGCATTGGACAGTCGAACACCGGGGAGCTGTTTTTT; CDR3: CASSIGQSNTGELFF
length: 13; V: TRBV6-1; size: -; D: -; J: TRBJ1-5; DNA: TGTGCCAGCAGTGAATCCGAGGTTCAGCCCCAGCATTTT; CDR3: CASSESEVQPQHF
length: 13; V: TRBV7-2; size: -; D: -; J: TRBJ2-7; DNA: TGTGCCAGCAGCCCTGGGTGGGGAGAGGGGCTGTACTTC; CDR3: CASSPGWGEGLYF
length: 15; V: TRBV10-3; size: -; D: -; J: TRBJ2-1; DNA: TGTGCCATCAGAACCCGGGAAAGCTCCTACAATGAGCAGTTCTTC; CDR3: CAIRTRESSYNEQFF
length: 16; V: TRBV4-1; size: -; D: TRBD2; J: TRBJ2-1; DNA: TGCGCCAGCAGCCAAGATCCCGGGCTAGCGGGTTGGCTCCAGTTCTTC; CDR3: CASSQDPGLAGWLQFF
length: 15; V: TRBV10-3; size: -; D: -; J: TRBJ1-2; DNA: TGTGCCATCAGTGGGGGACCTTCATCTAACTATGGCTACACCTTC; CDR3: CAISGGPSSNYGYTF
length: 15; V: TRBV19; size: once; D: -; J: TRBJ1-2; DNA: TGTGCCAGTACCCCCGAGGCGCGAACCCTCTATGGCTACACCTTC; CDR3: CASTPEARTLYGYTF
length: 14; V: TRBV29-1; size: -; D: TRBD2; J: TRBJ2-7; DNA: TGCAGCGTTGTGCGCCGGGAGGGCCCATACGAGCAGTACTTC; CDR3: CSVVRREGPYEQYF
length: 15; V: TRBV6-1; size: -; D: TRBD2; J: TRBJ2-2; DNA: TGTGCCAGCAGTGAATACGGGGGGACGGGCGGGGAGCTGTTTTTT; CDR3: CASSEYGGTGGELFF
length: 15; V: TRBV6-1; size: -; D: TRBD2; J: TRBJ2-3; DNA: TGTGCCAGTATCCTCCCTAGCGGGACCACAGATACGCAGTATTTT; CDR3: CASILPSGTTDTQYF
length: 14; V: TRBV5-4; size: -; D: TRBD2; J: TRBJ2-5; DNA: TGTGCCAGCAGCCTCATGACGGGAGGGGAGACCCAGTACTTC; CDR3: CASSLMTGGETQYF
length: 17; V: TRBV6-1; size: -; D: TRBD2; J: TRBJ2-7; DNA: TGTGCCAGCAGTGGAAACGCCGGGACTAGCGGGAGAGGGGAGCAGTACTTC; CDR3: CASSGNAGTSGRGEQYF
length: 14; V: TRBV18; size: -; D: -; J: TRBJ2-1; DNA: TGTGCCAGCTCACCACCGGGCAGTTACAATGAGCAGTTCTTC; CDR3: CASSPPGSYNEQFF
length: 13; V: TRBV5-1; size: -; D: -; J: TRBJ2-7; DNA: TGCGCCAGCAGCTTTGGTGGGCAACCCGAGCAGTACTTC; CDR3: CASSFGGQPEQYF
length: 14; V: TRBV28; size: -; D: -; J: TRBJ2-7; DNA: TGTGCCAGCAGTCCCCCCGGGATTGACTACGAGCAGTACTTC; CDR3: CASSPPGIDYEQYF
length: 14; V: TRBV5-1; size: -; D: TRBD1; J: TRBJ2-5; DNA: TGCGCCAGCAGCCTGGGACAGGGGGTGAAGACCCAGTACTTC; CDR3: CASSLGQGVKTQYF
length: 12; V: TRBV28; size: -; D: -; J: TRBJ2-5; DNA: TGTGCCAGCAGTTTTTCCGTGGAGACCCAGTACTTC; CDR3: CASSFSVETQYF
length: 16; V: TRBV5-1; size: -; D: TRBD2; J: TRBJ2-5; DNA: TGCGCCAGCAGCCCCCCCCCAGCGGGATCACAAGAGACCCAGTACTTC; CDR3: CASSPPPAGSQETQYF
length: 14; V: TRBV7-2; size: -; D: -; J: TRBJ1-1; DNA: TGTGCCAGCAGCCGGGGGACGATGAACACTGAAGCTTTCTTT; CDR3: CASSRGTMNTEAFF
length: 17; V: TRBV4-1; size: once; D: -; J: TRBJ2-1; DNA: TGCGCCAGCAGCCAAGAAACGGGGCAGGGAAGTTACAATGAGCAGTTCTTC; CDR3: CASSQETGQGSYNEQFF
length: 11; V: TRBV5-1; size: -; D: -; J: TRBJ2-7; DNA: TGCGCCAGCAGCTTGAACGGCGAGCAGTACTTC; CDR3: CASSLNGEQYF
length: 14; V: TRBV6-5; size: -; D: TRBD2; J: TRBJ2-5; DNA: TGTGCCAGCCGCCTGGGACTAGGGAAAGAGACCCAGTACTTC; CDR3: CASRLGLGKETQYF
length: 16; V: TRBV6-1; size: -; D: -; J: TRBJ2-1; DNA: TGTGCCAGCAGTGGACAGAGGGCTAGCTCCTACAATGAGCAGTTCTTC; CDR3: CASSGQRASSYNEQFF
length: 12; V: TRBV10-3; size: once; D: -; J: TRBJ2-1; DNA: TGTGCCATCAGTGAGCACGCCAATGAGCAGTTCTTC; CDR3: CAISEHANEQFF
length: 13; V: TRBV27; size: -; D: TRBD1; J: TRBJ1-2; DNA: TGTGCCAGCAGCCGGGACAGGGGGTGGGGCTACACCTTC; CDR3: CASSRDRGWGYTF
length: 13; V: TRBV30; size: -; D: TRBD1; J: TRBJ1-6; DNA: TGTGCCTGGAGTGACAGGGGGAATTCACCCCTCCACTTT; CDR3: CAWSDRGNSPLHF
length: 15; V: TRBV15; size: -; D: -; J: TRBJ1-2; DNA: TGTGCCACCAGCAGAATCAAGGGGGATTTGGGAGGCTACACCTTC; CDR3: CATSRIKGDLGGYTF
length: 14; V: TRBV27; size: -; D: -; J: TRBJ2-1; DNA: TGTGCCAGCAGCAGGGGTCGCTCCTACAATGAGCAGTTCTTC; CDR3: CASSRGRSYNEQFF
length: 21; V: TRBV4-1; size: -; D: -; J: TRBJ2-2; DNA: TGCGCCAGCAGCCAAGCCCGTCTATGGGGCGCGGGTTCGAGGAACACCGGGGAGCTGTTTTTT; CDR3: CASSQARLWGAGSRNTGELFF
length: 13; V: TRBV28; size: -; D: -; J: TRBJ1-5; DNA: TGTGCCAGCAGTAGCGGGACCGATCAGCCCCAGCATTTT; CDR3: CASSSGTDQPQHF
length: 16; V: TRBV5-1; size: -; D: -; J: TRBJ2-5; DNA: TGCGCCAGCAGCTTGGGTGACAGGTCCAAGGGGGAGACCCAGTACTTC; CDR3: CASSLGDRSKGETQYF
length: 15; V: TRBV9; size: -; D: TRBD2; J: TRBJ2-5; DNA: TGTGCCAGCAGCCCCAGACTAGCGGGACAAGAGACCCAGTACTTC; CDR3: CASSPRLAGQETQYF
length: 15; V: TRBV28; size: -; D: TRBD2; J: TRBJ2-7; DNA: TGTGCCAGCAGCCCCATACTAGCGACAAGGGACGAGCAGTACTTC; CDR3: CASSPILATRDEQYF
length: 15; V: TRBV21-1; size: -; D: -; J: TRBJ2-2; DNA: TGTGCCAGCATCCCCGGGACAGGGTGCGCCGGGGAGCTGTTTTTT; CDR3: CASIPGTGCAGELFF
length: 15; V: TRBV29-1; size: -; D: TRBD2; J: TRBJ2-5; DNA: TGCAGCGTAGGTCTAGCGGGAGATGGGGGGGAGACCCAGTACTTC; CDR3: CSVGLAGDGGETQYF
length: 14; V: TRBV18; size: -; D: -; J: TRBJ2-7; DNA: TGTGCCAGCTCACGGGACTCTAGCTCCTACGAGCAGTACTTC; CDR3: CASSRDSSSYEQYF
length: 12; V: TRBV7-8; size: -; D: -; J: TRBJ2-7; DNA: TGTGCCAGCAGCCCGCACCGCTACGAGCAGTACTTC; CDR3: CASSPHRYEQYF
length: 13; V: TRBV9; size: -; D: TRBD1; J: TRBJ2-7; DNA: TGTGCCAGCAGCGTTAGGACAGGGGGGGAGCAGTACTTC; CDR3: CASSVRTGGEQYF
length: 15; V: TRBV27; size: -; D: TRBD1; J: TRBJ2-7; DNA: TGTGCCAGCAGTTTATACACAGGGGGATCCTACGAGCAGTACTTC; CDR3: CASSLYTGGSYEQYF
length: 18; V: TRBV9; size: -; D: TRBD1; J: TRBJ2-2; DNA: TGTGCCAGCAGCGTGACGGACAGGGGACGAACCGGCACCGGGGAGCTGTTTTTT; CDR3: CASSVTDRGRTGTGELFF